This T cell receptor beta chain comes out of a study of OX40 agonist ivuxolimab in advanced cancers. The wider study: Every 2 weeks, patients received ivuxolimab intravenously, dosed at 0.01 to 10 mg/kg. Past anti-PD-1, anti-PD-L1 or anti-CTLA-4 therapy was accepted, and 30% to 50% had received some.

Profiled with immunoSEQ multiplex PCR; TCRdb holds only in-frame clones, not every one. The sample records 28,000 or so clones, more than 70% being singletons. CDR1 MNHNY and CDR2 SVGAGI come from the germline V gene (reference sequence). CDR3 length: 15 amino acids. V trimming: 4 bases; J trimming: 8 bases; junction bases outside the gene matches: 5. This specimen was CD4+ or CD8+ T cells sorted from blood, taken in a trial of the OX40 agonist ivuxolimab. The rearrangement links TRBV6-6 to TRBJ2-1; 13 bases line up with TRBD2. This clonotype was obtained from an adult with an advanced solid tumor such as melanoma, head and neck, liver or kidney cancer. CDR3: CASSSRTSGSYEQFF. In DNA, the CDR3 is TGTGCCAGCAGTTCTCGGACTAGCGGGAGTTATGAGCAGTTCTTC.